This TCR beta chain was profiled in a study of cytomegalovirus exposure and HLA in healthy donors (dated 2017 in TCRdb). For the study in its entirety: An earlier analysis of a few hundred of the donors reported approximately 280 Gb of sequence data and some 110 million unique TCR beta sequences obtained from around 180 million T cells. Roughly 300 gigabases of sequencing data and 70 million to 95 million unique TCR sequences made up an early release that covered under 750 HLA-typed donors. The genetic ancestry cluster associated with self-reported Caucasian donors included 70% to 85% of the roughly 400 genotyped donors. The study aimed to test whether cataloging public T cell receptors could reveal signatures of past pathogen exposure. Using immunosequencing, the study profiled T cell repertoires from about 650 subjects and related those repertoires to cytomegalovirus serostatus. Along with the approximately 620-subject first cohort, a separate validation cohort of around 120 different subjects was used. The study combined high-throughput TCR immunosequencing, statistical association of individual TCRs with disease status, and machine learning to predict cytomegalovirus infection status. In a later analysis, previously published TCR beta repertoires from about 670 donors were re-analyzed and high-resolution HLA genotyping was added so that TCR occurrence patterns could be studied. Rather than using new phenotypic data, the later analysis identified candidate immune exposures from TCR beta sequences and from how often those sequences occurred across donors. In an earlier analysis of roughly 540 of the donors, high-throughput TCR beta sequencing was used to judge whether each TCR beta V gene segment behaved as functional or pseudogenic. Donor age, sex, ethnicity and CMV serostatus were compiled together with the repertoire data. A later genetic analysis used genome-wide SNP genotypes for about 60% of the roughly 670 donors, treating that subset as a discovery cohort. All discovery cohort repertoires had been generated using a single sequencing platform. Both class I and class II loci were covered by HLA typing, at four-digit resolution. Typing coverage differed by locus: A, B, C, DRB1 and DQB1 were typed in about 629-640 donors, DQA1 in about 500, DPA1 in around 600, and DPB1 in about 450. Because of strong linkage in the cohort, roughly 5 DR-DQ haplotypes were treated as single units for association and clustering. On average, over 200,000 unique TCR beta nucleotide sequences were sequenced per donor among some 420 genotyped donors of the cohort, with around 19% of those sequences being non-productive.

The cohort consisted of hundreds of healthy bone marrow donors. At the time of sampling, every cohort member was nominally healthy, though immune exposures that went unrecorded were likely present. The donor was CMV seronegative and belonged to the group of 352 seronegative cohort members. A peripheral blood sample was collected from each donor, and TCR beta sequencing was performed on peripheral blood mononuclear cells. The Qiagen DNeasy Blood Extraction Kit was used to extract genomic DNA from the blood cell samples. Libraries were built with the immunoSEQ multiplex PCR assay. The multiplex PCR relied on a mix of 60 forward primers for TCR Vbeta segments and 13 reverse primers for TCR Jbeta segments. Amplification of the CDR3 region of rearranged TCR beta genes was performed with a multiplex PCR assay on genomic DNA. The amplified TCR beta libraries were sequenced on the Illumina HiSeq System as 87-base-pair reads. In the original analysis: Across the 600 to 700 repertoires, a later analysis counted tens of millions of unique TCR beta chains, roughly 11 million of which were shared by at least two donors. To remove PCR and sequencing errors, raw reads were error-corrected and collapsed into unique sequences using a nearest-neighbor algorithm that merged closely related sequences. To assign V, D and J gene segments, CDR3 sequences were aligned to IMGT reference sequences. For a sequence to be retained, a match of at least six nucleotides to both a V gene segment and a J gene segment was required. A rearrangement was called productive if the CDR3 had no stop codons and remained in frame with V and J, and every other rearrangement was called non-productive. CDR3 was defined by IMGT convention, running from the second conserved V-encoded cysteine to the conserved J-encoded phenylalanine. The earlier analysis of some 580 of the donors excluded any sequence lacking an unambiguous match to a single V gene segment. In an earlier analysis of about 590 of the donors, a V segment was called functional when productive rearrangements were above 56.7%, and segregating when the standard deviation between donors exceeded 5%. A statistical classification framework was developed to diagnose cytomegalovirus status using the catalog of TCR beta chain sequences. In a later analysis, TCR nucleotide sequences were compared against IMGT/GENE-DB human TR gene sequences so that V and J genes could be assigned. The TCRdist pipeline was used in a later analysis to assign CDR3 sequences and most-parsimonious VDJ recombination scenarios. A later analysis defined each TCR beta chain by its CDR3 amino acid sequence plus V-gene family, and excluded reads lacking a unique V-gene family. As a way to deal with suspected cross-contamination and a sequencing artifact, a later analysis dropped 500 to 700 nucleotide sequences that were highly shared and had low generation probability. In a later analysis, a clonal expansion index was calculated for each public chain from normalized within-repertoire ranks of inferred template counts. In a later analysis, generation probabilities were computed using a VDJ recombination model fitted to out-of-frame rearrangements, and the results were checked against IGoR. A later analysis scored TCR-TCR, TCR-HLA and TCR-CMV co-occurrence with hypergeometric tests, applying a repertoire-size bias correction to TCR pairs. In a later analysis, false discovery rates were estimated by permuting HLA or CMV assignments 20 times. A later analysis grouped co-occurring TCRs with DBSCAN, adding TCRdist sequence similarity when clustering within HLA-allele-positive subsets. Co-occurrence clustering excluded repertoires with fewer than 30,000 or more than 120,000 public chains, plus five with anomalous nucleotide sharing. Drawn from immuneACCESS, this table holds only the in-frame rearrangements with V and J called that TCRdb kept. Clones are partly lost; checked studies trace under half to an unresolved V gene and leave the rest unexplained. That table gives V, J and clone size, and the DNA gave D and trimming. This sample holds about 210,000 clones; 78% were observed only once. Less than 0.6% of the sample is held by the ten biggest clonotypes.

A note on this clone: Its antigen remains undetermined. Per-nucleotide qualities are absent, and no much larger clonotype sits a single base away.

Germline trimming: 4 bases from V, 8 bases from J; junction bases outside gene matches: 7. Based on the germline V gene (reference sequence), the CDR1 and CDR2 sequences are WNHNN and SYGVQD. From the cysteine through the phenylalanine, the CDR3 covers 14 amino acids. The DNA shown is the 42-base CDR3, in frame from base 1. What the study reported, not specific to this receptor: The sequencing pipeline was judged likely to have produced a cluster of highly shared sequence variants as a technical artifact. Assigning TCR associations to individual alleles was difficult when HLA alleles, especially DR and DQ, strongly co-occurred. In a later analysis, several top co-occurrence clusters were reported to appear linked to parvovirus B19, influenza, CMV and Epstein-Barr virus. According to a later analysis, most CMV-associated TCR beta chains appeared to be HLA-restricted, and the HLA associations seemed to be driven largely by CMV exposure. Linkage disequilibrium might explain the correlated functional status among segregating V segments, but an unknown experimental factor could not be excluded. A total of roughly 160 TCR beta chains were listed by the study as associated with cytomegalovirus. At a false discovery rate of 0.05, a later analysis linked 16,951 TCR beta sequences to specific HLA alleles. CMV serostatus was the only immune exposure information available for the cohort. Because counts were too low, 15 or so rarely observed V segments, including chromosome 9 orphons, were excluded from the earlier analysis of around 590 of the donors. The authors suggested that the approach could potentially be generalized to other disease states and immunological phenotypes. Compared with equally common non-associated chains, HLA-associated TCR beta chains in a later analysis were more clonally expanded and had lower generation probabilities. Most TCR sequences were observed very rarely across donors, whereas some public TCRs were present in many individuals. The classifier was reported to diagnose cytomegalovirus status with high specificity and sensitivity in both the original cohort and the validation cohort. According to a later genetic analysis, donors in an Asian-associated ancestry cluster had fewer N-insertions in productive TCRs than the approximately 690-donor mean. In vitro tests confirmed that a few of the cytomegalovirus-associated TCR beta chains recognize cytomegalovirus antigens. Because the 87-base-pair reads could not distinguish some IMGT-functional V segments, including TRBV6-2 and TRBV6-3, those segments were excluded. Broadly in line with IMGT annotations, most TCR beta V segments showed up in productive rearrangements about 90% or about 30% of the time in an earlier analysis of several hundred of the donors. A later genetic analysis associated a missense DCLRE1C variant with V-gene and J-gene trimming of TCR beta chains, and an independent cohort replicated the association. HLA typing was unavailable for some donors at each locus, so association tests used only the typed subset. The presence/absence analyses assumed that sequencing depth was roughly uniform across donors, and that assumption may not be true. According to a later analysis, TCR association rates differed among HLA loci, with DRB1 alleles showing the most associated TCRs and HLA-C alleles showing the fewest. A further reported finding was that TCR beta sequences accurately predicted the HLA-A and HLA-B alleles for most subjects in the first cohort. This cohort had only TCR beta chains sequenced, and the lack of alpha or paired-chain data limited which features could be detected.

This sequence uses TRBV10-1 and TRBJ2-1; TRBD1 lines up with 8 middle nucleotides. The TCR sequence derives from a boy younger than 18 in good health and CMV-seronegative. The sequencing sample was made of PBMCs. Here is the DNA: TGCGCCAGCAGTGCCTGGACAGGGCGGGATGAGCAGTTCTTC. It translates to CASSAWTGRDEQFF.